The 19 T cell receptor beta chains presented below share a single source sample, sequenced in a study of cytotoxic CD8 clonotypes in ibrutinib-treated CLL. TCRdb keeps only in-frame clones here, not all; method: immunoSEQ multiplex PCR. The sample carries hundreds of thousands of clones, 60% to 80% recorded once. Here the sequenced sample was PBMCs, taken after 12 months of ibrutinib treatment. These receptors originate from a human donor with chronic lymphocytic leukemia.

The genes are TRBV7-2 and TRBJ2-1; 8 bases line up with TRBD2. Germline CDR1 SGHTA, CDR2 FQGNSA. Trimming took 5 bases from V and 0 from J; bases not matched to a gene: 6. The CDR3 covers 16 residues. CDR3 residues: CASSVSGGGSYNEQFF. CDR3 nucleotides: TGTGCCAGCAGCGTGAGCGGGGGAGGCTCCTACAATGAGCAGTTCTTC.

This sequence joins TRBV4-2 and TRBJ2-5, with 11 bases fitting TRBD2. In germline, CDR1 is LGHNA, CDR2 YNFKEQ. CDR3 size: 16 residues. Trimming at V came to 2 bases and at J to 5 bases, leaving 7 bases not matched to a gene. The CDR3 reads CASSQSGTSGVETQYF. CDR3 sequence (DNA): TGTGCCAGCAGCCAATCCGGGACTAGCGGTGTGGAGACCCAGTACTTC.

The J gene is TRBJ1-2, the V gene TRBV5-3; D might be TRBD1 (6 bases). TRBV5-3 is flagged as an ORF with uncertain function. V lost 4 bases and J lost 9, with 13 bases in between. The CDR3 consists of 12 residues. CDR3 region: CARSLGTGSYTF. The CDR3 coding sequence is TGTGCCAGAAGCCTAGGAACAGGGAGCTACACCTTC.

This chain uses TRBV4-1 with TRBJ1-2, with unresolved D. From germline, CDR1 is MGHRA and CDR2 YSYEKL. V was clipped by 3 bases and J by 1 base, with 15 bases between them. The CDR3 length is 16 residues. CDR3 loop: CASSQPKERVNYGYTF. The CDR3 DNA is TGCGCCAGCAGCCAGCCCAAGGAGAGGGTTAACTATGGCTACACCTTC.

The V gene is TRBV30, the J gene TRBJ2-1; the match to TRBD1 covers 8 bases. In germline, CDR1 is GTSNPN, CDR2 SVGIG (reference sequence). V dropped 5 bases and J dropped 4; count of bases not matched to a gene: 10. This CDR3 has 15 amino acids. CDR3 nucleotide sequence: TGTGCCTGGGGTGAACCGGGACAGGCTTACAATGAGCAGTTCTTC. It yields the protein CAWGEPGQAYNEQFF.

Written as DNA, the CDR3 is TGTGCCAGTAGTATGTCTCCGGGGAGGGAGACCCAGTACTTC. Its protein product is CASSMSPGRETQYF. V usage is TRBV19 and J usage is TRBJ2-5; possible D gene TRBD2, 6 bases. This CDR3 spans 14 amino acids. V lost 3 bases and J 5 bases, leaving 13 bases between the germline ends. The germline V gene has CDR1 LNHDA and CDR2 SQIVND (reference sequence).

The J gene is TRBJ2-5, the V gene TRBV6-6, with D uncertain. V was pared by 4 bases and J by 2 bases, with 14 bases between. CDR1 is MNHNY, CDR2 SVGAGI, per germline (reference sequence). The CDR3 runs to 15 residues. The CDR3 spells CASSSTFLGQETQYF. DNA of the CDR3: TGTGCCAGCAGTTCCACGTTCTTGGGGCAAGAGACCCAGTACTTC.

V and J are TRBV30 and TRBJ1-5; D gene unclear. V lost 0 bases, J lost 3 bases, and 6 bases lay in between. The germline CDR1 and CDR2 sequences are GTSNPN and SVGIG (reference sequence). The CDR3 contains 13 residues. The CDR3 sequence is CAWSVQNNQPQHF. The CDR3 bases are TGTGCCTGGAGTGTACAGAACAATCAGCCCCAGCATTTT.

The chain has TRBV30 and TRBJ2-1; D ambiguous. Germline CDR1 and CDR2: GTSNPN and SVGIG (reference sequence). This CDR3 is 11 amino acids long. V shed 0 bases and J shed 9 bases, with 6 bases lying between them. The CDR3 sequence is CAWSVQVEQFF. CDR3 sequence (DNA): TGTGCCTGGAGTGTACAAGTTGAGCAGTTCTTC.

The V gene is TRBV9, the J gene TRBJ2-1; D is perhaps TRBD1 or TRBD2 (5 bases each). Germline V gene data show CDR1 as SGDLS and CDR2 as YYNGEE. This CDR3 comprises 15 residues. V was shortened by 0 bases and J by 2 bases, with 9 bases between the two germline ends. CDR3 amino acids: CASSVGGLPYNEQFF. The CDR3 DNA reads TGTGCCAGCAGCGTAGGGGGGTTGCCCTACAATGAGCAGTTCTTC.

The chain recombines TRBV5-1 with TRBJ2-1, with 7 bases identical to TRBD2. The germline CDR1 and CDR2 sequences are SGHRS and YFSETQ. The CDR3 totals 14 residues. Trimming removed 0 bases from V and 5 bases from J; junction bases left unmatched: 2. In DNA form, the CDR3 reads TGCGCCAGCAGCTTGGGACTAGCTAACAATGAGCAGTTCTTC. This translates into CASSLGLANNEQFF.

The rearrangement uses TRBV5-8 and TRBJ2-4; no firm D call. Germline lookup yields CDR1 SGHTS and CDR2 YDEGEE. CDR3 length equals 12 residues. In DNA form, the CDR3 reads TGTGGGGCTCGGCTCTGGGGAAACATTCAGTACTTC. Translated: CGARLWGNIQYF.

V is TRBV5-1 and J is TRBJ2-5, with D hard to call. Trimming removed 0 bases at V and 5 bases at J, with 14 bases between. The CDR3 extends over 15 amino acids. Germline CDR1 reads SGHRS; CDR2 reads YFSETQ. The CDR3 nucleotides are TGCGCCAGCAGCTTGGTGGCGGAGCGTGGGGAGACCCAGTACTTC. This gives the protein CASSLVAERGETQYF. Filled out from reference TRBV5-1 and TRBJ2-5, the complete variable domain reads KAGVTQTPRYLIKTRGQQVTLSCSPISGHRSVSWYQQTPGQGLQFLFEYFSETQRNKGNFPGRFSGRQFSNSRSEMNVSTLELGDSALYLCASSLVAERGETQYFGPGTRLLVL.

This clone came up once. The chain employs TRBV18 and TRBJ2-1; TRBD2 matches 9 bases. Trimming at V came to 0 bases and at J to 5 bases, leaving 8 bases not matched to a gene. Germline assignment: CDR1 KGHSH and CDR2 LQKENI. The CDR3 contains 17 residues. This chain's CDR3 is CASSPPGLAGRDNEQFF. The CDR3 DNA reads TGTGCCAGCTCACCACCGGGGCTAGCGGGGAGGGACAATGAGCAGTTCTTC.

V is TRBV19 and J is TRBJ2-3; TRBD1 or TRBD2 may be the D gene (6 bases each). The CDR3 loop spans 14 amino acids. Trimming removed 7 bases from V and 4 bases from J, with 15 bases in between. From germline, CDR1 is LNHDA and CDR2 SQIVND (reference sequence). The DNA of the CDR3 is TGTGCCAGTACTCAGGGGTGGAGGGCAGATACGCAGTATTTT. It translates to CASTQGWRADTQYF.

This chain joins TRBV28 and TRBJ2-2, with D tentatively TRBD2 (6 bases). Germline V gene sequence: CDR1 MDHEN, CDR2 SYDVKM. This CDR3 has 15 amino acids. V lost 6 bases and J lost 3, with 14 bases in between. The CDR3: CASRAGGVDTGELFF. Written as DNA, the CDR3 is TGTGCCAGCAGAGCAGGAGGGGTAGACACCGGGGAGCTGTTTTTT.

The CDR3 bases are TGTGCCAGTAGTATTTTGACAGGGAGTGGCTACACCTTC. Translating it yields CASSILTGSGYTF. The chain is built from TRBV19 and TRBJ1-2, with 7 nucleotides matching TRBD1. The CDR3 is 13 amino acids. Germline V CDR1 and CDR2: LNHDA, SQIVND (reference sequence). J gave up 7 bases and V 3 bases, and 5 bases lay outside the gene matches.

The chain is built from TRBV4-1 and TRBJ2-1; D is perhaps TRBD1 or TRBD2 (5 bases each). The CDR3 has 17 amino acids. V was clipped by 0 bases and J by 8 bases, with 20 bases between them. The V gene's germline CDR1 is MGHRA and CDR2 YSYEKL. CDR3 protein: CASSQEGPWGYSHEQFF. DNA for the CDR3: TGCGCCAGCAGCCAAGAAGGTCCGTGGGGGTATAGCCATGAGCAGTTCTTC.

V gene TRBV7-9 combines with J gene TRBJ2-1, with 10 bases fitting TRBD1. With 1 base clipped from V and 10 bases from J, the junction kept 10 bases outside the gene matches. The CDR3 length is 16 residues. Germline CDR1 reads SEHNR; CDR2 reads FQNEAQ (reference sequence). The CDR3 bases are TGTGCCAGCAGCTTAGTGTTGGAGGGGACAGGGGACGAGCAGTTCTTC. Protein: CASSLVLEGTGDEQFF.